The rows below give T cell receptor beta chains drawn from one sample of a study of cytomegalovirus exposure and HLA in healthy donors. Assay: immunoSEQ multiplex PCR; the TCRdb copy retains only in-frame clones and omits some. The repertoire holds 150,000 to 200,000 clones, with roughly 82% as singletons. Sample: PBMCs. These receptors were taken from a man between 18 and 29 years old in good health and CMV-seropositive. Each CDR3 is given with its conserved first and last residue. Each record gives: J gene, V gene, CDR3 protein.

>TRBJ2-5|TRBV6-5
CASRRQGGGETQYF
>TRBJ2-1|TRBV6-5
CASTTRSYNEQFF
>TRBJ1-1|TRBV5-1
CASRQDLNTEAFF
>TRBJ1-5|TRBV9
CASSVGVGEQPQHF
>TRBJ2-3|TRBV27
CASSESSTDTQYF
>TRBJ2-7|TRBV19
CASSISTPSGPAFHEQYF
>TRBJ2-7|TRBV7-2
CASSLPLRVGGGYEQYF
>TRBJ2-2|TRBV6-6
CASSGGAGELFF
>TRBJ1-5|TRBV27
CASSYGQLNQPQHF
>TRBJ1-2|TRBV7-6
CASSGPGQESYGYTF
>TRBJ2-3|TRBV7-8
CASSRLGTSGSTDTQYF
>TRBJ1-2|TRBV11-1
CASSLVRTGGYTF
>TRBJ2-7|TRBV4-1
CASSSLGETAYEQYF
>TRBJ2-7|TRBV11-3
CASSLGAGNEQYF
>TRBJ1-2|TRBV30
CAWRGRDYGYTF
>TRBJ1-2|TRBV2
CASYRRANYGYTF
>TRBJ1-3|TRBV5-4
CASSLLAGGRGNTIYF
>TRBJ2-1|TRBV5-1
CASSQGLGQAEQFF
>TRBJ2-7|TRBV11-3
CASSPGTGGEQYF
>TRBJ2-7|TRBV7-6
CASSPDRGLYEQYF
>TRBJ1-2|TRBV9
CASSPTTGGTYGYTF
>TRBJ2-5|TRBV6-5
CARAWAGGQETQYF
>TRBJ1-4|TRBV5-1
CASSFRQLRMATNEKLFF
>TRBJ1-5|TRBV27
CASSSRDRPYQPQHF
>TRBJ2-1|TRBV5-1
CASTKERERHNEQFF